Included here is one T cell receptor (beta chain) sequence, with context. The clone's antigen remains unknown. Qualities for individual bases were not recorded, and no much larger clone is one base off. This sample stems from a study of blood T cell repertoires in COVID-19 (dated by TCRdb to 2020 to 2021). Regarding the complete study: The collaborator samples originated in the United States, Italy and Spain and spanned the acute and convalescent phases of COVID-19. The material from the prospective study consisted of cDNA or gDNA derived from T cells, B-cell-depleted T cells, or PBMCs. The dataset comprised deeply sampled blood TCRbeta repertoires from subjects exposed to, actively infected with, or recovered from COVID-19. The repertoires were made available in a free public database intended to serve as a resource for research on the immune response to SARS-CoV-2. Samples came from the ongoing ImmuneRACE study (first 160 participants) plus 1,254 subjects from 6 global collaborators. The sample metadata nearly always contained a de-identified subject ID, COVID-19 status, age in years and sex. Where available, HLA class I and class II types were taken from metadata supplied by the sample provider and were not determined by assay-based typing. Overall study results and their limits: Clinical and demographic metadata were provided uncurated, with the amount varying by source and participant.

TCRbeta CDR3 regions were amplified from genomic DNA by means of the immunoSEQ Assay, a bias-controlled multiplex PCR. The original pipeline was this. The number of nucleated cells in each sample was estimated by amplification of reference gene primers within the assay. To quantify the absolute abundance of each unique TCRbeta CDR3 rearrangement, sequence reads were collapsed and filtered. For each sample, productive Simpson clonality was calculated as the square root of Simpson's diversity index across productive rearrangements. Here the immuneACCESS table is served through TCRdb, limited to in-frame sequences with V and J called. Missing clones are a known gap in these copies; in checked studies unresolved V genes cover under half, and the rest lacks a known reason. The D gene and trimming were derived from the DNA, and the V and J assignments and clone size from that table. The sample contains about 180,000 clones, approximately 80% of them found a single time. In total, the top ten clones hold approximately 15% of the sample.

Including the terminal cysteine and phenylalanine, the CDR3 comprises 15 residues. The only DNA kept is the CDR3, 45 bases in frame from the first base. V and J are truncated by 3 bases and 7 bases respectively, leaving an intervening sequence of 18 bases. The germline V gene (reference sequence) provides CDR1 WNHNN and CDR2 SYGVQD. Participants in the prospective study were enrolled through a virtual design, were aged roughly 18 to 100 years, and lived in some 24 United States geographic areas. In the prospective study, participants were assigned to cohorts based on the clinical history participants reported in a screening survey and a study questionnaire. Exposed participants were defined as having been in contact with someone with a PCR-confirmed or clinician-diagnosed COVID-19 case within 2 weeks of study entry. In the prospective study, whole blood, serum and a nasopharyngeal or oropharyngeal swab were collected from each participant by mobile phlebotomists. Participants in the prospective study had the option to provide additional blood draws and questionnaires over a roughly two-month period. Before DNA extraction, prospective study blood samples were shipped either frozen or at room temperature.

The source is a man aged 55 to 70 who had been exposed to COVID-19. The sample was PBMCs or T cells enriched from blood (not recorded which). The sequence links TRBV10-1 to TRBJ2-5; possibly the D gene is TRBD1, per 5 matching bases. The DNA reads as follows: TGCGCCAGCAGTGATGGGATTGGGGCGCTAGGGACCCAGTACTTC. This gives the protein CASSDGIGALGTQYF.